Detailed here is one T cell receptor beta chain. Its antigen is still unknown. Per-base quality was not reported, and no clone a single base away is much larger than it. V and J lose 0 bases and 8 bases, and a span of 16 bases separates them. The germline V gene (reference sequence) supplies CDR1 LNHNV and CDR2 YYDKDF. Inclusive of the bounding cysteine and phenylalanine, the CDR3 is 15 residues long. Only CDR3 DNA is held: 45 bases, read in frame from base 1. Library generation was performed with the immunoSEQ multiplex PCR assay. The table was pulled from immuneACCESS by TCRdb, which kept in-frame rearrangements only. Such tables lose some clones; where checked, under half of the loss comes from unresolved V genes, and the rest has no known cause. A total of tens of thousands of clones appear in this sample, 81% of them only once. Around 3.9% of the sample belongs to the ten largest clones. This sample stems from a study of technical replicates of blood from several donors (TCRdb year 2017).

The source of this sequence is a human donor in good health. Some clones in this sample may be carry-over from other donors' samples. The chain is made from TRBV15 and TRBJ1-2, and the D gene may be TRBD1, 6 bases matching. Sequencing was done on a sample of PBMCs. The sequence in DNA is TGTGCCACCAGCAGAGATTCGTACAGGGCACAAGGCTACACCTTC. Its translation reads: CATSRDSYRAQGYTF.